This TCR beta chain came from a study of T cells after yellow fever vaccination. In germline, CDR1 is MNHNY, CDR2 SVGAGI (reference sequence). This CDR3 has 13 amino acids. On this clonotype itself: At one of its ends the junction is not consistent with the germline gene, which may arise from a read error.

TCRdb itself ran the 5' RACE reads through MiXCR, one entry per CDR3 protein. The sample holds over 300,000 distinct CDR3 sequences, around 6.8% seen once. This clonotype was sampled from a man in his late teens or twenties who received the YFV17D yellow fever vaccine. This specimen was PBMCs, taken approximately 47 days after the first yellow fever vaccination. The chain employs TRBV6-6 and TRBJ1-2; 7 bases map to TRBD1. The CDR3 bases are TGTGACAGCAGCTCGACAGGGATCGGTGGCTACACCTTC. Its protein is CDSSSTGIGGYTF.